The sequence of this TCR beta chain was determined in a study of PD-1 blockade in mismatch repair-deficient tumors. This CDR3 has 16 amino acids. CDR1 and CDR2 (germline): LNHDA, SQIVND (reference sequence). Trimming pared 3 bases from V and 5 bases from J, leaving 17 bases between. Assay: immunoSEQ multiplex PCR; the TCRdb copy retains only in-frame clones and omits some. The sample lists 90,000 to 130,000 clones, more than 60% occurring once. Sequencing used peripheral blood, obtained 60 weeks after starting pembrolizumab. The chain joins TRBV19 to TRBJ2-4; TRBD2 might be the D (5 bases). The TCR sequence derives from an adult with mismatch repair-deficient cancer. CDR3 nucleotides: TGTGCCAGTAGTATGTTGGACTCCATAGGCGAAAACATTCAGTACTTC. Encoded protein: CASSMLDSIGENIQYF. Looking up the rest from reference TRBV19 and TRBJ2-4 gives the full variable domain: DGGITQSPKYLFRKEGQNVTLSCEQNLNHDAMYWYRQDPGQGLRLIYYSQIVNDFQKGDIAEGYSVSREKKESFPLTVTSAQKNPTAFYLCASSMLDSIGENIQYFGAGTRLSVL.